The 24 T cell receptor beta chains reported below all come from one sample, sequenced in a study of cytomegalovirus exposure and HLA in healthy donors. The PCR contained 60 Vbeta and 13 Jbeta primers. This table comes from immunoSEQ multiplex PCR, and its TCRdb copy is limited to in-frame clones, with some not included. The sample holds 120,000 or so clones, about 75% seen once. Sequenced input: PBMCs. Receptor source: a man aged 60 to 75 in good health and CMV-seropositive.

The chain combines TRBV14 with TRBJ2-1; 7 nucleotides align to TRBD1. The germline V gene has CDR1 SGHDN and CDR2 FVKESK. The trim removed 4 bases at V and 10 bases at J, leaving 4 bases unmatched. The CDR3 has 12 amino acids. This chain's CDR3 is CASSRKGQEQFF. CDR3 in DNA: TGTGCCAGCAGCCGGAAGGGACAGGAGCAGTTCTTC.

The chain carries TRBV18 and TRBJ1-5; TRBD1 aligns across 9 bases. The CDR3 sequence is 15 residues long. V was clipped by 5 bases and J by 2 bases; unmatched bases: 4. CDR1 is KGHSH and CDR2 is LQKENI in the germline V gene. CDR3 in DNA: TGTGCCAGCTCAGCAACAGGGGGCCGCAATCAGCCCCAGCATTTT. It is translated as CASSATGGRNQPQHF. The entire variable domain, with the rest obtained from reference TRBV18 and TRBJ1-5, is as follows: NAGVMQNPRHLVRRRGQEARLRCSPMKGHSHVYWYRQLPEEGLKFMVYLQKENIIDESGMPKERFSAEFPKEGPSILRIQQVVRGDSAAYFCASSATGGRNQPQHFGDGTRLSIL.

The V gene is TRBV9, the J gene TRBJ1-3; TRBD1 is a possible D gene (5 bases). V lost 0 bases and J 8 bases, leaving 9 bases between the germline ends. Germline-derived CDR1 and CDR2 are SGDLS and YYNGEE. The CDR3 covers 13 residues. The CDR3 DNA reads as TGTGCCAGCAGCGTAGGACAGCAACACACCATATATTTT. Its translation is CASSVGQQHTIYF.

The genes are TRBV5-1 and TRBJ2-7; D might be TRBD2 (6 bases). This CDR3 contains 14 residues. Germline lookup yields CDR1 SGHRS and CDR2 YFSETQ. Trimming stripped 4 bases from V and 5 bases from J, with 16 bases between. The CDR3, as DNA: TGCGCCAGCAGCCCCCGTGGGGGGTACGACGAGCAGTACTTC. Encoded protein: CASSPRGGYDEQYF.

The V call is TRBV5-4, the J call TRBJ2-7; TRBD2 aligns across 8 bases. Trimming took 0 bases from V and 5 from J; bases not matched to a gene: 7. Germline assignment: CDR1 SGHNT and CDR2 YYREEE (reference sequence). The CDR3 loop spans 15 amino acids. The DNA for the CDR3 is TGTGCCAGCAGCTTGGTCTCCGGGACTAGAGACGAGCAGTACTTC. Its translation is CASSLVSGTRDEQYF.

The chain carries TRBV18 and TRBJ1-2, with 7 bases identical to TRBD1. Germline loops: CDR1 KGHSH, CDR2 LQKENI. This CDR3 is 15 amino acids long. J gave up 3 bases and V 3 bases, and 7 bases lay outside the gene matches. The CDR3 coding sequence is TGTGCCAGCTCACCCGGGACAGACGCTTACTATGGCTACACCTTC. This translates into CASSPGTDAYYGYTF.

About this clone: A much larger clonotype is one base distant, so this may be a read error. At the DNA level, this CDR3 is encoded by other sequences in the same sample as well. The chain joins TRBV7-2 to TRBJ1-1, with D maybe TRBD1 (5 bases). Between the trimmed V and J ends, which lost 5 bases and 4 bases, there was a span of 8 bases. The CDR3 contains 12 residues. From germline, CDR1 is SGHTA and CDR2 FQGNSA. The CDR3 DNA is TGTGCCAGCAGCCCCCAGGGCACTGAAGCTTTCTTT. It encodes CASSPQGTEAFF.

V is TRBV7-9 and J is TRBJ2-4, with 11 bases fitting TRBD1. The V segment lost 5 bases and the J segment 7 bases; nucleotides outside the gene matches: 19. The CDR3 consists of 19 residues. Per germline, CDR1 SEHNR and CDR2 FQNEAQ (reference sequence). As DNA, the CDR3 is TGTGCCAGCAGCCACGCCAGGCCCGGGACAGGGGGACTCGGGAACATTCAGTACTTC. Translated: CASSHARPGTGGLGNIQYF.

The sample holds one count of this clone. Compared with germline, one end of the junction differs, possibly owing to a read error. This rearrangement joins TRBV18 to TRBJ1-1, with 9 bases lining up with TRBD1. The germline gives CDR1 KGHSH, CDR2 LQKENI. CDR3 length equals 16 residues. CDR3 bases: TGTGCCGGCTCAGGGACAGGGAGTCGTTTAAACACTGAAGCTTTCTTT. Its protein is CAGSGTGSRLNTEAFF.

The rearrangement links TRBV29-1 to TRBJ2-5, with 8 bases that match TRBD2. In germline, CDR1 is SQVTM, CDR2 ANQGSEA. The CDR3 extends over 13 amino acids. The V and J ends lost 3 bases and 6 bases, in that order; junction bases with no gene match: 6. CDR3 bases: TGCAGCGTTGACCGGGGGGGCGGGAAGACCCAGTACTTC. Translation gives CSVDRGGGKTQYF.

The rearrangement uses TRBV30 and TRBJ2-3; 7 bases fit TRBD2. The CDR3 length is 12 residues. V lost 2 bases and J lost 7; bases outside the gene matches: 3. Germline assignment: CDR1 GTSNPN and CDR2 SVGIG (reference sequence). The CDR3 DNA sequence: TGTGCCTGGAGTCTCGGGGGGTATACGCAGTATTTT. This gives the protein CAWSLGGYTQYF.

This clone was observed once. The chain combines TRBV2 with TRBJ1-1; 8 bases match TRBD1. V shed 6 bases, J shed 3 bases, and the junction held 3 bases outside the gene matches. The CDR3 has 13 amino acids. Germline V gene sequence: CDR1 SNHLY, CDR2 FYNNEI. In DNA form, the CDR3 reads TGTGCCAGCAGGGACAGGGCGGACACTGAAGCTTTCTTT. As protein: CASRDRADTEAFF.

The chain uses TRBV18 and TRBJ2-7; D call uncertain. The CDR3 has 14 amino acids. V lost 1 base, J lost 3 bases, and 10 bases lay in between. Germline V gives CDR1 KGHSH, CDR2 LQKENI. CDR3 amino acids: CASSPQAAVYEQYF. CDR3 in DNA: TGTGCCAGCTCACCACAGGCCGCGGTCTACGAGCAGTACTTC.

The chain employs TRBV29-1 and TRBJ1-1; 8 bases line up with TRBD1. The V segment lost 4 bases and the J segment 4 bases; nucleotides outside the gene matches: 11. Germline assignment: CDR1 SQVTM and CDR2 ANQGSEA. The CDR3 runs 15 residues. The CDR3 coding sequence is TGCAGCGTTGTCCGAGCCTACAGGGGGTTCACTGAAGCTTTCTTT. It specifies CSVVRAYRGFTEAFF.

Regarding this clone: A read error may account for a junction end that differs from germline. The identical CDR3 is also encoded by other nucleotide sequences in the sample. The chain combines TRBV27 with TRBJ2-2, with D possibly TRBD1 on 5 matching bases. The CDR3 covers 17 residues. Germline V lookup: CDR1 MNHEY, CDR2 SMNVEV (reference sequence). The CDR3 DNA reads TGTGCTAGCAGTTTAGTCTGGGGCAACATGAACACCGGGGAGCTGTTTTTT. This encodes CASSLVWGNMNTGELFF.

The chain employs TRBV7-9 and TRBJ1-6; TRBD1 might be the D (6 bases). Germline V CDR1 and CDR2: SEHNR, FQNEAQ (reference sequence). Between the trimmed V and J ends, which lost 3 bases and 0 bases, there was a span of 18 bases. The CDR3 is 19 amino acids. Here the CDR3 reads CASSFSQGSLGSYNSPLHF. The CDR3, as DNA: TGTGCCAGCAGCTTCTCCCAGGGGTCCCTAGGCTCCTATAATTCACCCCTCCACTTT.

The chain is built from TRBV5-4 and TRBJ1-6; 8 bases agree with TRBD1. The J segment lost 4 bases and the V segment lost 4 bases, leaving 7 bases of the junction unmatched. The CDR3 runs to 16 residues. From germline, CDR1 is SGHNT and CDR2 YYREEE (reference sequence). The CDR3 reads CASSPTQGAYNSPLHF. CDR3 DNA: TGTGCCAGCAGCCCGACCCAGGGGGCGTATAATTCACCCCTCCACTTT.

This clone showed up just a few times. This sequence joins TRBV28 and TRBJ1-5, with TRBD1 identical over 9 bases. Looked up from germline, CDR1 is MDHEN and CDR2 is SYDVKM. CDR3 length equals 14 residues. The V gene end was trimmed by 6 bases and the J gene end by 3 bases; junction bases not matched to a gene: 3. The CDR3 DNA follows: TGTGCCAGCAGAGACAGGGGGTACAATCAGCCCCAGCATTTT. This encodes CASRDRGYNQPQHF.

The J gene is TRBJ1-2, the V gene TRBV30, with 7 bases lining up with TRBD1. The CDR3 extends over 13 amino acids. V was clipped by 3 bases and J by 3 bases; unmatched bases: 4. CDR1 is GTSNPN and CDR2 is SVGIG in the germline V gene (reference sequence). The CDR3 DNA reads as TGTGCCTGGAGCGAAGGGGGCCACTATGGCTACACCTTC. This sequence encodes CAWSEGGHYGYTF. The whole variable domain, remainder taken from reference TRBV30 and TRBJ1-2, is SQTIHQWPATLVQPVGSPLSLECTVEGTSNPNLYWYRQAAGRGLQLLFYSVGIGQISSEVPQNLSASRPQDRQFILSSKKLLLSDSGFYLCAWSEGGHYGYTFGSGTRLTVV.

CDR3 in DNA: TGTGCCAGCGAGGTAGAAATGAACACTGAAGCTTTCTTT. Residues: CASEVEMNTEAFF. The gene calls are TRBV2 and TRBJ1-1; D remains unclear. The CDR3 totals 13 residues. With 8 bases removed from V and 0 bases from J, the gap between germline ends came to 10 bases. Germline-derived CDR1 and CDR2 are SNHLY and FYNNEI.

The chain has TRBV6-5 and TRBJ2-1; 14 nucleotides line up with TRBD2. Germline lookup yields CDR1 MNHEY and CDR2 SVGAGI. The V and J ends lost 4 bases and 9 bases, in that order; junction bases with no gene match: 5. The CDR3 spans 15 residues. As DNA, the CDR3 is TGTGCCAGCAGTTCTCGACTAGCGGGAGGGATTGAGCAGTTCTTC. Translation: CASSSRLAGGIEQFF.

The V gene is TRBV7-3, the J gene TRBJ1-5; the D is unclear. Trimming left V 3 bases short and J 6 bases short, with 6 bases between. Germline V gene sequence: CDR1 SGHTA, CDR2 FQGTGA. The CDR3 sequence is 12 residues long. CDR3 coding DNA: TGTGCCAGCAGCTTCCTGTCTCAGCCCCAGCATTTT. It encodes CASSFLSQPQHF.

The rearrangement uses TRBV5-1 and TRBJ2-3; D perhaps matches TRBD1 (6 bases). The CDR3 extends over 14 amino acids. The germline V gene has CDR1 SGHRS and CDR2 YFSETQ. V lost 2 bases and J lost 4, with 11 bases in between. CDR3 in amino acids: CASSFGKGADTQYF. The CDR3 coding sequence is TGCGCCAGCAGCTTTGGGAAGGGGGCAGATACGCAGTATTTT. Supplemented by reference TRBV5-1 and TRBJ2-3, the full variable domain reads KAGVTQTPRYLIKTRGQQVTLSCSPISGHRSVSWYQQTPGQGLQFLFEYFSETQRNKGNFPGRFSGRQFSNSRSEMNVSTLELGDSALYLCASSFGKGADTQYFGPGTRLTVL.

This clone came up a few times. The chain has TRBV6-5 and TRBJ2-7; no reliable D call. The CDR3 runs 13 residues. Germline V gene sequence: CDR1 MNHEY, CDR2 SVGAGI. With 6 bases removed from V and 0 bases from J, the gap between germline ends came to 9 bases. This chain's CDR3 is CASRSDTSYEQYF. For the CDR3, the DNA is TGTGCCAGCAGATCCGACACCTCCTACGAGCAGTACTTC.